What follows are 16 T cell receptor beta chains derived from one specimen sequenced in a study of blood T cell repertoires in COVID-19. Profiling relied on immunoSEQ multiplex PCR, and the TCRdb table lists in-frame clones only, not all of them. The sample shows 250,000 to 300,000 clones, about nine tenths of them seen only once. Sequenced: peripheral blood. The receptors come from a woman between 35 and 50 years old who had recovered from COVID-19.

The CDR3 loop reads CASSPHRGLSYGYTF. DNA for the CDR3: TGTGCCAGCAGCCCACACAGGGGGCTAAGCTATGGCTACACCTTC. This chain joins TRBV9 and TRBJ1-2; TRBD1 matches at 9 bases. V lost 4 bases to trimming and J lost 4 bases; unmatched junction nucleotides: 8. The CDR3 loop spans 15 amino acids. The germline V gene has CDR1 SGDLS and CDR2 YYNGEE.

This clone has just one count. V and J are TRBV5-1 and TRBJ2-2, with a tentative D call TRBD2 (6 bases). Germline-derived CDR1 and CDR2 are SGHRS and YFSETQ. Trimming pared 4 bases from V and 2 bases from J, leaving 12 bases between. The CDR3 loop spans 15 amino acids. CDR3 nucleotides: TGCGCCAGCAGCGTGGCACTAGCAAACACCGGGGAGCTGTTTTTT. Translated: CASSVALANTGELFF. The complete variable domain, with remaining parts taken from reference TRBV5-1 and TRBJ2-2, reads KAGVTQTPRYLIKTRGQQVTLSCSPISGHRSVSWYQQTPGQGLQFLFEYFSETQRNKGNFPGRFSGRQFSNSRSEMNVSTLELGDSALYLCASSVALANTGELFFGEGSRLTVL.

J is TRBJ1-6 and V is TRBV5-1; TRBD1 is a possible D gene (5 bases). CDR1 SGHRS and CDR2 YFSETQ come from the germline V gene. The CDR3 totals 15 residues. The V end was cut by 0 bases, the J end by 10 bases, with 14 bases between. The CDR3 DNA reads TGCGCCAGCAGCTTGGCCGAGGAGGGACGCTCACCCCTCCACTTT. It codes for CASSLAEEGRSPLHF.

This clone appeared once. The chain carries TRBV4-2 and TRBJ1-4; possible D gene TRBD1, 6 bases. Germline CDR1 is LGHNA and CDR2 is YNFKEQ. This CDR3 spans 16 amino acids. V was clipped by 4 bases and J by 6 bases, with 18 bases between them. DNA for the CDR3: TGTGCCAGCAGCCCTGTTATAGGAACAGGGCATGAAAAACTGTTTTTT. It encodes CASSPVIGTGHEKLFF.

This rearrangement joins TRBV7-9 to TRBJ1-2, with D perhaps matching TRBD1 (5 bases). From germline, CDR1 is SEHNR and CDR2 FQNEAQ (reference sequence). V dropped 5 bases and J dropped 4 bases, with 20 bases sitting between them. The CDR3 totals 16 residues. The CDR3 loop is CASSPPLRGKGYGYTF. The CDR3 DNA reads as TGTGCCAGCAGCCCCCCCTTAAGGGGTAAAGGCTATGGCTACACCTTC.

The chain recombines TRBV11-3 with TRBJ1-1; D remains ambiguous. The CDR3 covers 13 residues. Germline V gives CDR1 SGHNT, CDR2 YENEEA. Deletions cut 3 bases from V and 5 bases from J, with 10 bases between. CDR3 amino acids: CASSFLGWTEAFF. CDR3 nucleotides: TGTGCCAGCAGCTTTCTGGGCTGGACTGAAGCTTTCTTT.

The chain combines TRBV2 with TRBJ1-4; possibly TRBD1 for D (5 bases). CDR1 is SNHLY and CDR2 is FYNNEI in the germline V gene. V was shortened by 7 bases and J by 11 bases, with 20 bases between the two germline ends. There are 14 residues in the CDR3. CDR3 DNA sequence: TGTGCCAGCACCACCGACAGACTCCTGGGGAAACTGTTTTTT. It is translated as CASTTDRLLGKLFF.

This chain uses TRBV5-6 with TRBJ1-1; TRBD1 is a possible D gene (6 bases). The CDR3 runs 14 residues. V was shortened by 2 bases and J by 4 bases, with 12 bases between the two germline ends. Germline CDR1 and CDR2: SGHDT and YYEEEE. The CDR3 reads CASSFQTGFTEAFF. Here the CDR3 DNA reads TGTGCCAGCAGCTTCCAAACAGGGTTCACTGAAGCTTTCTTT. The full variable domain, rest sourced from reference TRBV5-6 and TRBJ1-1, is DAGVTQSPTHLIKTRGQQVTLRCSPKSGHDTVSWYQQALGQGPQFIFQYYEEEERQRGNFPDRFSGHQFPNYSSELNVNALLLGDSALYLCASSFQTGFTEAFFGQGTRLTVV.

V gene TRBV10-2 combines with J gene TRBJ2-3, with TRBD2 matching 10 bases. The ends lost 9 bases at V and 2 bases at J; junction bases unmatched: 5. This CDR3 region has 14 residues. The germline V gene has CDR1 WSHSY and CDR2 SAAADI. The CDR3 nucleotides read TGCGCCAGTTTTAGCGGGGGGCCCACAGATACGCAGTATTTT. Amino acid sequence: CASFSGGPTDTQYF.

CDR3 in amino acids: CASSQGGGSYTF. The CDR3 DNA is TGTGCCAGCAGCCAAGGGGGGGGATCCTACACCTTC. The V call is TRBV3-1 (or the pseudogene TRBV3-2), the J call TRBJ1-2, with D maybe TRBD1 (5 bases). V lost 1 base to trimming and J lost 10 bases, with 10 bases between them. This CDR3 is 12 amino acids long. Germline-derived CDR1 and CDR2 are LGHDT and YNNKEL (reference sequence).

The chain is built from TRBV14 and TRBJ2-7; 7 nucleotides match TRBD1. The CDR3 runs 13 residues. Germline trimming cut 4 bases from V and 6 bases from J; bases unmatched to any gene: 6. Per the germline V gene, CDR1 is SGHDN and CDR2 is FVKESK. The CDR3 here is CASSLNRGREQYF. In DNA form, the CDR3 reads TGTGCCAGCAGCCTCAACAGGGGTCGCGAGCAGTACTTC.

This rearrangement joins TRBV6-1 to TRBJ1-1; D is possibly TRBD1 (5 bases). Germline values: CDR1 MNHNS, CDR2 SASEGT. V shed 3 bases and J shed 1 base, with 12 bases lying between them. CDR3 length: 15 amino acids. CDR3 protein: CASSESGGWNTEAFF. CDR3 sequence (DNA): TGTGCCAGCAGTGAGTCGGGGGGATGGAACACTGAAGCTTTCTTT.

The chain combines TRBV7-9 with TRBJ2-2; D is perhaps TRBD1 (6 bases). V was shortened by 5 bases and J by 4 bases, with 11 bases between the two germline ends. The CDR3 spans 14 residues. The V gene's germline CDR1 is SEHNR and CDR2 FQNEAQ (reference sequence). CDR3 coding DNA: TGTGCCAGCAGCACGACAGGAGGCACCGGGGAGCTGTTTTTT. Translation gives CASSTTGGTGELFF.

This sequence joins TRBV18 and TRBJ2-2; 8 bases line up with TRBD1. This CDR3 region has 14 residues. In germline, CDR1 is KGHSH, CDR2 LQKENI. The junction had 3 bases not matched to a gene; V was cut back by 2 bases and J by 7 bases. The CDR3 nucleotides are TGTGCCAGCTCACCAGACAGGGGAGTCGGGGAGCTGTTTTTT. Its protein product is CASSPDRGVGELFF.

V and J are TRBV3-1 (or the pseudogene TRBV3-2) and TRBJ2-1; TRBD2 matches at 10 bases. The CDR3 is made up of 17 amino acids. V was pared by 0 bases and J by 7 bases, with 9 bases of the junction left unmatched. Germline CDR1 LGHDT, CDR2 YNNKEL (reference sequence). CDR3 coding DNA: TGTGCCAGCAGCCAAGATCTAACTAGCGGGGTTAGGAATGAGCAGTTCTTC. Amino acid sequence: CASSQDLTSGVRNEQFF.

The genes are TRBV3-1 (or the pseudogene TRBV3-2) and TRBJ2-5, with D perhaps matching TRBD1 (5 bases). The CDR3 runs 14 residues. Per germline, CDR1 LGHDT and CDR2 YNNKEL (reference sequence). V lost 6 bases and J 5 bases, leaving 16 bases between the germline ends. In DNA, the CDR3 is TGTGCCAGCAGTCGTGCTGGGGCCCAGGAGACCCAGTACTTC. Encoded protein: CASSRAGAQETQYF.